The entry below describes one TCR beta chain. These data come from a study of blood T cell repertoires in COVID-19. Study as a whole: Italy, Spain and the United States were the sources of the convalescent and acute COVID-19 samples. The analysed material was cDNA or gDNA that came from T cells, B-cell-depleted T cells, or PBMCs.

Source study methods: Amplification from reference gene primers served as the basis for estimated nucleated cell counts. Using immunoSEQ multiplex PCR, the repertoire was profiled, and TCRdb retains in-frame clones only, with some absent. That table gives V, J and clone size, and the DNA gave D and trimming. The profile covers some 340,000 clones, with about four fifths appearing a single time and under 3% taken by the ten largest. CDR3 length: 14 amino acids. J gave up 8 bases and V 6 bases, and 8 bases lay outside the gene matches. Germline V gene data show CDR1 as SNHLY and CDR2 as FYNNEI. The gene calls are TRBV2 and TRBJ1-4; TRBD1 matches 8 bases. Sequenced input: peripheral blood. The TCR originated in a man in his thirties or forties with active or convalescent COVID-19. The CDR3 DNA follows: TGTGCCAGCAGAGACGACAGGGGTTCCGAAAAACTGTTTTTT. It codes for CASRDDRGSEKLFF.